This T cell receptor beta chain was profiled in a study of blood T cell repertoires in COVID-19. For the study at large: COVID-19 samples from acute and convalescent phases originated in the United States, Italy and Spain.

Authors' methods: For nucleated cells, counts were estimated from reference gene primer amplification. Assay used: immunoSEQ multiplex PCR; TCRdb lists only in-frame clones, some missing. V, J and clone size were drawn from that table, and D and trimming were deduced from the DNA. The sample lists over 100,000 clones; approximately 74% were seen once. Trimming left V 4 bases short and J 3 bases short, with 11 bases between. The germline V gene has CDR1 LGHNA and CDR2 YNFKEQ. The CDR3 length is 14 residues. The chain recombines TRBV4-2 with TRBJ2-3; D unclear. This TCR came from a woman in her seventies with acute or convalescent COVID-19. Sequenced sample: peripheral blood. Written as DNA, the CDR3 is TGTGCCAGCAGCCCCTTGGAACAGACAGATACGCAGTATTTT. Its translation: CASSPLEQTDTQYF.